Listed below are T cell receptor beta chains from one sample, sequenced in a study of PD-L1 blockade in urothelial cancer. TCRdb's copy holds only in-frame clones and misses some; the assay was immunoSEQ multiplex PCR. The sample records more than 80,000 clones, 82% being singletons. Here the sequenced sample was PBMCs, taken around atezolizumab (anti-PD-L1) treatment. The receptors originated from a man between 65 and 80 years old with urothelial cancer. Both conserved end residues are part of each CDR3. A D gene is named only where the DNA matches it firmly. Not all rows give a size; the values are once, few, many and, for expanded clones, a class.

d_call	v_call	clone_size	j_call	cdr3_aa	cdr3_nt
NA	TRBV5-1	NA	TRBJ1-1	CASSPGALGEAFF	TGCGCCAGCAGTCCAGGGGCGTTGGGTGAAGCTTTCTTT
NA	TRBV7-9	NA	TRBJ2-3	CASSPRGPDTQYF	TGTGCCAGCAGCCCCCGAGGCCCAGATACGCAGTATTTT
NA	TRBV10-3	NA	TRBJ1-4	CAISEPREEKLFF	TGTGCCATCAGTGAGCCCAGGGAAGAAAAACTGTTTTTT
NA	TRBV5-4	few	TRBJ1-2	CASSLAGVYGYTF	TGTGCCAGCAGCTTGGCAGGGGTCTATGGCTACACCTTC
NA	TRBV7-2	NA	TRBJ2-5	CASSVVKETQYF	TGTGCCAGCAGCGTAGTAAAAGAGACCCAGTACTTC
TRBD1	TRBV4-3	NA	TRBJ2-7	CASSQEKSGGIYEQYF	TGCGCCAGCAGCCAGGAAAAGTCAGGGGGAATCTACGAGCAGTACTTC
NA	TRBV11-2	NA	TRBJ2-5	CASSLDQGETQYF	TGTGCCAGCAGCTTAGATCAGGGAGAGACCCAGTACTTC
NA	TRBV7-9	NA	TRBJ1-4	CASSLAGDNEKLFF	TGTGCCAGCAGCTTAGCAGGGGATAATGAAAAACTGTTTTTT
TRBD1	TRBV7-9	NA	TRBJ1-2	CASSSTGDGYTF	TGTGCCAGCAGCTCGACAGGGGATGGCTACACCTTC
TRBD1	TRBV18	NA	TRBJ2-7	CASSRPTGGLSYEQYF	TGTGCCAGCTCACGGCCGACAGGGGGTCTCTCCTACGAGCAGTACTTC
TRBD1	TRBV10-3	NA	TRBJ2-7	CAIKGTDSYEQYF	TGTGCCATCAAAGGGACAGATAGCTACGAGCAGTACTTC
NA	TRBV5-1	NA	TRBJ1-2	CASSLGTANGYTF	TGCGCCAGCAGCTTGGGGACAGCGAATGGCTACACCTTC
NA	TRBV29-1	NA	TRBJ1-1	CSALRGGLNTEAFF	TGCAGCGCCCTCCGGGGAGGACTTAACACTGAAGCTTTCTTT
TRBD2	TRBV7-8	NA	TRBJ2-3	CASSPNAGRVGDTQYF	TGTGCCAGCAGCCCCAATGCTGGGAGGGTTGGGGATACGCAGTATTTT
TRBD1	TRBV5-1	NA	TRBJ1-5	CASSLNRGPDQPQHF	TGCGCCAGCAGCTTGAACAGGGGACCGGATCAGCCCCAGCATTTT
NA	TRBV27	NA	TRBJ1-5	CASSPGRNQPQHF	TGTGCCAGCAGTCCAGGGCGCAATCAGCCCCAGCATTTT
TRBD1	TRBV7-6	NA	TRBJ2-2	CASSLARNQGATGELFF	TGTGCCAGCAGCTTAGCGCGGAATCAGGGGGCTACCGGGGAGCTGTTTTTT
TRBD2	TRBV30	NA	TRBJ2-1	CAWSAQAGGPRDEQFF	TGTGCCTGGAGTGCCCAAGCGGGAGGGCCTAGGGATGAGCAGTTCTTC
NA	TRBV9	NA	TRBJ2-7	CASSVAGGSYYEQYF	TGTGCCAGCAGCGTAGCTGGGGGCTCCTACTACGAGCAGTACTTC
NA	TRBV14	medium-sized	TRBJ1-1	CASSQVTGWNTEAFF	TGTGCCAGCAGCCAAGTAACGGGATGGAACACTGAAGCTTTCTTT
NA	TRBV2	NA	TRBJ2-7	CASRSGSPYEQYF	TGTGCCAGCAGATCCGGGTCTCCCTACGAGCAGTACTTC
TRBD1	TRBV9	NA	TRBJ2-5	CASSVEARPGQQETQYF	TGTGCCAGCAGCGTAGAGGCGCGACCGGGACAGCAAGAGACCCAGTACTTC